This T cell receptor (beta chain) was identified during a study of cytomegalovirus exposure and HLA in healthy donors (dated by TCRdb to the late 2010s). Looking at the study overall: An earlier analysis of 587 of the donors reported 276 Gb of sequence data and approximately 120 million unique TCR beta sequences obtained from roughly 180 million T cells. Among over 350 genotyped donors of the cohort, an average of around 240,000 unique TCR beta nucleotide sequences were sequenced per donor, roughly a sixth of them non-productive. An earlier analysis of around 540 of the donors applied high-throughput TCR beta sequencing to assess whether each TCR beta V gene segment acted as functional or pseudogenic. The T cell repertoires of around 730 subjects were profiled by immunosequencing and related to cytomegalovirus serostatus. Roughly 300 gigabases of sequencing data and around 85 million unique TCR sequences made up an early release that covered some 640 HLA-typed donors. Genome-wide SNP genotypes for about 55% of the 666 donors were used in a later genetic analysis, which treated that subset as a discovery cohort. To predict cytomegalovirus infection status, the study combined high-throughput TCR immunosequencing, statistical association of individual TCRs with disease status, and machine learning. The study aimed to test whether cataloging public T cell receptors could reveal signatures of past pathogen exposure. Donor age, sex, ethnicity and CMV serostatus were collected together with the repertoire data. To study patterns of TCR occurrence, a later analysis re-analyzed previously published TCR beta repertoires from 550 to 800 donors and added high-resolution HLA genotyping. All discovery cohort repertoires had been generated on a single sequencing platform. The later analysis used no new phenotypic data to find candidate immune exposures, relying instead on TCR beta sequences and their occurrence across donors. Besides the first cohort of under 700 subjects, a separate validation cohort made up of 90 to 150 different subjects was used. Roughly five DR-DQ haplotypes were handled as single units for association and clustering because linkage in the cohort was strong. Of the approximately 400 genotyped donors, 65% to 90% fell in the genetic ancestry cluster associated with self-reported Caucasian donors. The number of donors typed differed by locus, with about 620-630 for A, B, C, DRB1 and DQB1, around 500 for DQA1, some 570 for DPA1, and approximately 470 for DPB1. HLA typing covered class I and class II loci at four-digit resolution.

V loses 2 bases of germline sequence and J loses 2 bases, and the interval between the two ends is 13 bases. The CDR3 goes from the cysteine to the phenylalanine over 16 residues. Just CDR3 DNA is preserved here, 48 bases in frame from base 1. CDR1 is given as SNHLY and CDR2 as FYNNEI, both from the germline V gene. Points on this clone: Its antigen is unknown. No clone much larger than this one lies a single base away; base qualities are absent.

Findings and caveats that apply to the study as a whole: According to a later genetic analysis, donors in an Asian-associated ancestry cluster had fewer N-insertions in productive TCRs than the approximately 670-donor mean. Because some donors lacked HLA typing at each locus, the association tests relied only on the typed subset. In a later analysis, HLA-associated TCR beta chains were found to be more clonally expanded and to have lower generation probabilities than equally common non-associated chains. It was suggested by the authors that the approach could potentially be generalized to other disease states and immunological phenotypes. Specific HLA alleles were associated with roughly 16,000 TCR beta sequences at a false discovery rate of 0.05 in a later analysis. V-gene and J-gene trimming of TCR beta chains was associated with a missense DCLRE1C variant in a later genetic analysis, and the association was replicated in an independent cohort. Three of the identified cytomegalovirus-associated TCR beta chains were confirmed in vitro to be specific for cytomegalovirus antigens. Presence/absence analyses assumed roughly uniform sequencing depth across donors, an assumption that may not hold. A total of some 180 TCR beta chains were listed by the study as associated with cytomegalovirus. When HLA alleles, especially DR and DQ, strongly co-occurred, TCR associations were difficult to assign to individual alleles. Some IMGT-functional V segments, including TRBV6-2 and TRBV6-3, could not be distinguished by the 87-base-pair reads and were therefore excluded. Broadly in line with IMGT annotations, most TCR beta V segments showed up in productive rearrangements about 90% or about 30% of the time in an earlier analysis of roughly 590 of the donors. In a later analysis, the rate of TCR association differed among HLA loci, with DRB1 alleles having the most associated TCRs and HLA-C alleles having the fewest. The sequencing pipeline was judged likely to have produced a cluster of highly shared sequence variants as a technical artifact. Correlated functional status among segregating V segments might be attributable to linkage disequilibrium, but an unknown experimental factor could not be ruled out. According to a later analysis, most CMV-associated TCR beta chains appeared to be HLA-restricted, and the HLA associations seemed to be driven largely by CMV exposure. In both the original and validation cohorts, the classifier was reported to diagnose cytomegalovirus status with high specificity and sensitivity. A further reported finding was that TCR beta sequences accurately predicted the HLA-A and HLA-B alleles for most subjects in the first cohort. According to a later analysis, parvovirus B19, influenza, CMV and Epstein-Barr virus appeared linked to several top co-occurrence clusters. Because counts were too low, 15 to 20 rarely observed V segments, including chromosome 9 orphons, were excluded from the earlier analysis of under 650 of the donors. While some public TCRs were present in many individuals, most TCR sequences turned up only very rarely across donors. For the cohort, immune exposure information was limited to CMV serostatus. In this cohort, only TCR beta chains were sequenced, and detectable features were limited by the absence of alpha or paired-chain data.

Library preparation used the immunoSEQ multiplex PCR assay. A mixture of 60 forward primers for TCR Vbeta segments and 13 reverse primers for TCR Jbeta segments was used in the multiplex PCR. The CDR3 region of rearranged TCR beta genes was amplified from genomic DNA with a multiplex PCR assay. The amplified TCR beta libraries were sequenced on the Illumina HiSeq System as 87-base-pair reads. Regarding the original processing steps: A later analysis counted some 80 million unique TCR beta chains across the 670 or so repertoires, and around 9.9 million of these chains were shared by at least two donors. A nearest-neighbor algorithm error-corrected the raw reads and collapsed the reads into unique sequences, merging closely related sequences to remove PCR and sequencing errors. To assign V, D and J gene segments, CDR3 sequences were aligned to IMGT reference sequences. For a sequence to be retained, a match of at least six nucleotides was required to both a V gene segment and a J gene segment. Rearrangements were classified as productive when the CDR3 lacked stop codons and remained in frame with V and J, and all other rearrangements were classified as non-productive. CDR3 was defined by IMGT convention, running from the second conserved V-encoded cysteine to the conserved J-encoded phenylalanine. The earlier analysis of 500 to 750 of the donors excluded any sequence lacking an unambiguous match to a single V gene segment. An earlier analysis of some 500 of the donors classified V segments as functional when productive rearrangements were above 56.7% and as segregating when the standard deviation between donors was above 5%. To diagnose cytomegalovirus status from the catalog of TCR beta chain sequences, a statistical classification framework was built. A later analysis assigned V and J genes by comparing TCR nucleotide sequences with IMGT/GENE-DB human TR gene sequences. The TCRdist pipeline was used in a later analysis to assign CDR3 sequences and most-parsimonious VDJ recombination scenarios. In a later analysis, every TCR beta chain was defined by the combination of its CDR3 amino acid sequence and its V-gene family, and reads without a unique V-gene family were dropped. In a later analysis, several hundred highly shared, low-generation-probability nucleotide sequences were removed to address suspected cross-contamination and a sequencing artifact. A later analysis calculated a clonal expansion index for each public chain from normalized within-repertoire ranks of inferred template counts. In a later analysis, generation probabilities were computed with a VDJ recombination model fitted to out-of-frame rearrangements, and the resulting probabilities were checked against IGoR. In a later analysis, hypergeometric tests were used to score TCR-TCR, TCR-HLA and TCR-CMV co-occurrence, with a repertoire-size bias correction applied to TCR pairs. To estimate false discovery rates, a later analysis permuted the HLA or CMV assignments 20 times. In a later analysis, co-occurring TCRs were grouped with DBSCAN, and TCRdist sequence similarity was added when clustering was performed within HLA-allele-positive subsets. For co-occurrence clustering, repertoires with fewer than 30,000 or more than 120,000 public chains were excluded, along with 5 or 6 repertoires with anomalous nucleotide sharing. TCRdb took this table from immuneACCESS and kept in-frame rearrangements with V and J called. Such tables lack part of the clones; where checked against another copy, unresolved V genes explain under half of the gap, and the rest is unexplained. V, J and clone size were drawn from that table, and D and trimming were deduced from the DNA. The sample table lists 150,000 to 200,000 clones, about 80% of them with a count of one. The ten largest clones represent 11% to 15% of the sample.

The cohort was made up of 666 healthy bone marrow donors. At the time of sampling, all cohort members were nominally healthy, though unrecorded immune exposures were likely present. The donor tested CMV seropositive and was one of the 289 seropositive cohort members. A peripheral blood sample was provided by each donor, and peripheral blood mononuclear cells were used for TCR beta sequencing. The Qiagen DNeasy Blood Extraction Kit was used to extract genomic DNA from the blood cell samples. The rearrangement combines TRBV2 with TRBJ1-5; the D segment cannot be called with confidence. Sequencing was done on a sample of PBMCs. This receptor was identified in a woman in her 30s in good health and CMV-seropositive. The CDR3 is CASSERSRVGNQPQHF. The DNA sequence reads TGTGCCAGCAGTGAAAGGTCTCGGGTGGGCAATCAGCCCCAGCATTTT.